This T cell receptor (beta chain) was recovered during a study of blood T cell repertoires in COVID-19. Study at large: Specimens from acute and convalescent COVID-19 originated in the United States, Italy and Spain. T cells, B-cell-depleted T cells, or PBMCs supplied cDNA or gDNA.

Each participant's cohort was designated according to participant-reported clinical history. Resolution of symptoms, clearance, or two negative PCRs was present in recovered Cohort 3 donors. The data were produced by immunoSEQ multiplex PCR, yet TCRdb's version contains in-frame clones alone and is incomplete. The sample gives around 220,000 clones, over 80% of which show up once; less than 7% is in the top ten. Germline CDR1 SGHRS, CDR2 YFSETQ. V shed 2 bases, J shed 4 bases, and the junction held 7 bases outside the gene matches. CDR3 length: 15 amino acids. The sequence derives from a woman in her forties who had recovered from COVID-19. Sequenced material: PBMCs or T cells enriched from blood (not recorded which). The V and J genes are TRBV5-1 and TRBJ1-2, with TRBD1 identical over 8 bases. In DNA form, the CDR3 reads TGCGCCAGCAGCTTTGAAGGGACAGGAGCCTATGGCTACACCTTC. Its translation is CASSFEGTGAYGYTF.